The source of this TCR beta chain is a study of T cell responses to AZD1222 COVID-19 vaccine. Produced via immunoSEQ multiplex PCR; TCRdb's table is partial and in-frame only. The sample lists some 96,000 clones; approximately 91% were seen once. This TCR came from an adult in good health. This material consisted of peripheral blood, taken on day 0 of AZD1222 vaccination.

The CDR3 bases are TGTGCCAGTAGTGTCCGGGGACACGTCGGTGAAAAACTGTTTTTT. It specifies CASSVRGHVGEKLFF. The genes are TRBV19 and TRBJ1-4, with D possibly TRBD1 on 6 matching bases. Germline V gives CDR1 LNHDA, CDR2 SQIVND (reference sequence). CDR3 length: 15 amino acids. V was shortened by 5 bases and J by 7 bases, with 17 bases between the two germline ends.